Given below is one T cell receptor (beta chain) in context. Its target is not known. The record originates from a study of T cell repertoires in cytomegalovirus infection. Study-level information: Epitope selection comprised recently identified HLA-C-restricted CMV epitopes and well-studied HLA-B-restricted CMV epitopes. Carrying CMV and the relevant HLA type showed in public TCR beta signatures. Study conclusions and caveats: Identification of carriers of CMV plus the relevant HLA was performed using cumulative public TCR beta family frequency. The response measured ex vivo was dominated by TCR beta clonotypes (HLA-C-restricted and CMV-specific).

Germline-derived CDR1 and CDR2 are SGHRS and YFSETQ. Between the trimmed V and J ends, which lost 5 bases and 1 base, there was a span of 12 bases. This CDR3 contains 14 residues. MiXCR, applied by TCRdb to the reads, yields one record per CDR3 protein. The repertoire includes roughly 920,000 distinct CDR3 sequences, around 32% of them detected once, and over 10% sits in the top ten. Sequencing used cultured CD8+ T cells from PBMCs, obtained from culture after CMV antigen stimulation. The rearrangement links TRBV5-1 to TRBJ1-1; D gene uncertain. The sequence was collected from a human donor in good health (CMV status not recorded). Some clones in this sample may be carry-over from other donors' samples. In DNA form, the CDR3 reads TGCGCCAGCAGGCTAGTGCCGGGGAACACTGAAGCTTTCTTT. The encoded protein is CASRLVPGNTEAFF.